These T cell receptor beta chains were read from a single sample in a study of Ad26.COV2.S vaccination and SARS-CoV-2 variants. The method was immunoSEQ multiplex PCR; TCRdb's version includes in-frame clones alone and lacks a portion of them. The repertoire has approximately 97,000 clones, roughly 75% of them found once; the top ten carry 15% to 20%. Here the sequenced sample was peripheral blood, taken after recovery from COVID-19. The receptor source for this set is a human donor who had recovered from COVID-19. CDR3s include the opening cysteine and the closing phenylalanine or tryptophan. A D gene is named only where the DNA matches it firmly. Rows may omit the clone size; those that give it use once, few, many or a size class.

d_call: NA
cdr3_length: 13
clone_size: few
v_call: TRBV5-4
j_call: TRBJ1-1
cdr3_aa: CASSLAREAEAFF
cdr3_nt: TGTGCCAGCAGCTTGGCCAGGGAGGCTGAAGCTTTCTTT

d_call: NA
cdr3_length: 15
clone_size: NA
v_call: TRBV7-2
j_call: TRBJ1-5
cdr3_aa: CASSLSHWLNQPQHF
cdr3_nt: TGTGCCAGCAGCTTATCTCATTGGCTTAATCAGCCCCAGCATTTT

d_call: NA
cdr3_length: 14
clone_size: NA
v_call: TRBV14
j_call: TRBJ2-7
cdr3_aa: CASSRGSYSYEQYF
cdr3_nt: TGTGCCAGCAGCCGAGGGAGTTACTCCTACGAGCAGTACTTC

d_call: NA
cdr3_length: 15
clone_size: once
v_call: TRBV6-5
j_call: TRBJ2-7
cdr3_aa: CASRYSGTASYEQYF
cdr3_nt: TGTGCCAGCAGATACTCCGGGACCGCCTCCTACGAGCAGTACTTC

d_call: NA
cdr3_length: 18
clone_size: NA
v_call: TRBV7-3
j_call: TRBJ1-5
cdr3_aa: CASSLNERIVGLGQPQHF
cdr3_nt: TGTGCCAGCAGCTTAAATGAAAGAATAGTGGGGCTGGGTCAGCCCCAGCATTTT

d_call: NA
cdr3_length: 15
clone_size: few
v_call: TRBV5-5
j_call: TRBJ2-2
cdr3_aa: CASSILWGNTGELFF
cdr3_nt: TGTGCCAGCAGTATACTATGGGGGAACACCGGGGAGCTGTTTTTT

d_call: NA
cdr3_length: 12
clone_size: once
v_call: TRBV11-2
j_call: TRBJ2-7
cdr3_aa: CASSLGDYEQYF
cdr3_nt: TGTGCCAGCAGCTTAGGTGACTACGAGCAGTACTTC

d_call: NA
cdr3_length: 13
clone_size: NA
v_call: TRBV2
j_call: TRBJ1-1
cdr3_aa: CASSDRGYTEAFF
cdr3_nt: TGTGCCAGCAGTGATCGGGGGTACACTGAAGCTTTCTTT

d_call: NA
cdr3_length: 13
clone_size: NA
v_call: TRBV11-2
j_call: TRBJ2-6
cdr3_aa: CASSFSGANVLTF
cdr3_nt: TGTGCCAGCAGCTTTTCTGGGGCCAACGTCCTGACTTTC

d_call: NA
cdr3_length: 12
clone_size: NA
v_call: TRBV29-1
j_call: TRBJ2-5
cdr3_aa: CSGKAVQETQYF
cdr3_nt: TGCAGCGGTAAGGCTGTACAAGAGACCCAGTACTTC

d_call: TRBD1
cdr3_length: 18
clone_size: once
v_call: TRBV3-1/TRBV3-2
j_call: TRBJ2-2
cdr3_aa: CASSPPLRTGGITGELFF
cdr3_nt: TGTGCCAGCAGCCCACCACTTAGGACAGGGGGGATTACCGGGGAGCTGTTTTTT

d_call: NA
cdr3_length: 15
clone_size: once
v_call: TRBV7-2
j_call: TRBJ2-7
cdr3_aa: CASSLGQSSSYEQYF
cdr3_nt: TGTGCCAGCAGCTTAGGACAGTCGAGCTCCTACGAGCAGTACTTC